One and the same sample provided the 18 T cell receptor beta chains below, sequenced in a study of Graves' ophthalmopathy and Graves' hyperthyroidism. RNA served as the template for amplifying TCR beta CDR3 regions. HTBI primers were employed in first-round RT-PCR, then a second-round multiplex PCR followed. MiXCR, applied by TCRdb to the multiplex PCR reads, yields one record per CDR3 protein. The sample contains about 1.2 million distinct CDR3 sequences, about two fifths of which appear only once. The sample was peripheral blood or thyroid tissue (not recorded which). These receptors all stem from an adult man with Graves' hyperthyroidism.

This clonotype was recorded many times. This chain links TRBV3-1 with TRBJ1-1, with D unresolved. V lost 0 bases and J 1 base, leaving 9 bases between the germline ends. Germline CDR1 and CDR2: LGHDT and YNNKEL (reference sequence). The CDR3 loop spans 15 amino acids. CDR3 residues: CASSQDLGGNTEAFF. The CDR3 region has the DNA TGTGCCAGCAGCCAAGATCTAGGCGGGAACACTGAAGCTTTCTTT.

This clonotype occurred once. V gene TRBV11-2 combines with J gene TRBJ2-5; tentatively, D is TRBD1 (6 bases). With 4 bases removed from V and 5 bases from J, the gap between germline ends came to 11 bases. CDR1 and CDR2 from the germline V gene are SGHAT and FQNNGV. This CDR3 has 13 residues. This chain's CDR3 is CASSWDTWETQYF. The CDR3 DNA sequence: TGTGCCAGCAGCTGGGACACTTGGGAGACCCAGTACTTC.

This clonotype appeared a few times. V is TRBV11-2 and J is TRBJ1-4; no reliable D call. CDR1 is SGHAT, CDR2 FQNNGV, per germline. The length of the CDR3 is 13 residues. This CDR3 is CATSDRGWEKLFF. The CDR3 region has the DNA TGTGCGACCAGCGACCGAGGGTGGGAAAAACTGTTTTTT. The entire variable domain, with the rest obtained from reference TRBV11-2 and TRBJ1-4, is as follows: EAGVAQSPRYKIIEKRQSVAFWCNPISGHATLYWYQQILGQGPKLLIQFQNNGVVDDSQLPKDRFSAERLKGVDSTLKIQPAKLEDSAVYLCATSDRGWEKLFFGSGTQLSVL.

For the CDR3, the DNA is TGTGCCAGCTCACGATCAGGGGCGGAGGATTCACCCCTCCACTTT. Translating gives CASSRSGAEDSPLHF. This chain joins TRBV18 and TRBJ1-6; TRBD1 is a possible D gene (6 bases). CDR1 and CDR2 (germline): KGHSH, LQKENI. This CDR3 region has 15 residues. V lost 4 bases and J 8 bases, leaving 15 bases between the germline ends.

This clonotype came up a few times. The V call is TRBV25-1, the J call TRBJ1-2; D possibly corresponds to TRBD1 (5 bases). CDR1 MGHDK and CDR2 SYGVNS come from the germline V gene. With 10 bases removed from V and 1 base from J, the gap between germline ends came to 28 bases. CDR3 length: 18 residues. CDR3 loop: CATNQAPIPGRINYGYTF. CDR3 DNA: TGTGCCACCAACCAGGCTCCTATACCGGGACGGATTAACTATGGCTACACCTTC.

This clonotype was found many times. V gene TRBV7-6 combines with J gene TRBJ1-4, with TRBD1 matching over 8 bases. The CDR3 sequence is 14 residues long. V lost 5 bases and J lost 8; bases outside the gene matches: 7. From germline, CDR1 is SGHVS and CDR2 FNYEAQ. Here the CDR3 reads CASSQDREDEKLFF. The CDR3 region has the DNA TGTGCCAGCAGCCAGGACAGGGAAGACGAAAAACTGTTTTTT.

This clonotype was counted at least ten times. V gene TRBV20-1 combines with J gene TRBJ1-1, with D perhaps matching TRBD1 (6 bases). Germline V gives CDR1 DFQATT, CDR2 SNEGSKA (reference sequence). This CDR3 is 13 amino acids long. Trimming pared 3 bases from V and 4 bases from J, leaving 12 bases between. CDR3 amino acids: CSARDTGSTEAFF. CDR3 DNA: TGCAGTGCTAGGGATACAGGGTCCACTGAAGCTTTCTTT.

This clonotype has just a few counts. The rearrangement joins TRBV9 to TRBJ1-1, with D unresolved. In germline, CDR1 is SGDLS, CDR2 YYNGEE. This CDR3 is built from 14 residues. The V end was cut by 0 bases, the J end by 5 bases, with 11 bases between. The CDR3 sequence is CASSVGLSGTEAFF. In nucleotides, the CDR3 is TGTGCCAGCAGCGTAGGACTTAGTGGGACTGAAGCTTTCTTT.

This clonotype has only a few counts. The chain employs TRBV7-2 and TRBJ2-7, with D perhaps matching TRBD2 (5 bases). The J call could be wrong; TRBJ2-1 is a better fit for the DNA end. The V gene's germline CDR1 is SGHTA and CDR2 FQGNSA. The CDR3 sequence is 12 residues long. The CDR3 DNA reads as TGTGCCAGCACCCCCCCCGGGATCGAGCAGTTCTTC. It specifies CASTPPGIEQFF.

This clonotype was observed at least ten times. CDR3 protein: CASRKGQGTEAFF. CDR3 nucleotides: TGTGCCAGCAGGAAGGGACAGGGCACTGAAGCTTTCTTT. The chain uses TRBV11-2 and TRBJ1-1; TRBD1 agrees at 9 bases. Germline-derived CDR1 and CDR2 are SGHAT and FQNNGV. J lost 4 bases, V lost 6 bases, and 3 bases had no gene match. The CDR3 covers 13 residues.

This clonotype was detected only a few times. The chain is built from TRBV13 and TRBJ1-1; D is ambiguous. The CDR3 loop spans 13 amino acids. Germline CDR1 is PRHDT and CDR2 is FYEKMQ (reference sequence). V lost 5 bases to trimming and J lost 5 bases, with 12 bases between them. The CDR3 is CASSEPSRTEAFF. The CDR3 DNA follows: TGTGCCAGCAGCGAGCCCTCCCGGACTGAAGCTTTCTTT.

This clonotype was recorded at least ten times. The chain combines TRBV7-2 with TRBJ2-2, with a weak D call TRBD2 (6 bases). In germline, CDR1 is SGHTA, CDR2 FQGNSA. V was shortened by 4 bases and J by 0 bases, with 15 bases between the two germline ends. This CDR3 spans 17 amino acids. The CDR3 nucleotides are TGTGCCAGCAGCTCGTTGGGCGGGGCCTCGAACACCGGGGAGCTGTTTTTT. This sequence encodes CASSSLGGASNTGELFF.

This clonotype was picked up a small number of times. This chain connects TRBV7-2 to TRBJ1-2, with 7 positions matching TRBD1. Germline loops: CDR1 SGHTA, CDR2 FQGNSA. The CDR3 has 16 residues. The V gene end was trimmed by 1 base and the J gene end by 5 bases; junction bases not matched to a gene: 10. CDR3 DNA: TGTGCCAGCAGCTTAGACCGGGACAGCCTACCTTATGGCTACACCTTC. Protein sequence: CASSLDRDSLPYGYTF.

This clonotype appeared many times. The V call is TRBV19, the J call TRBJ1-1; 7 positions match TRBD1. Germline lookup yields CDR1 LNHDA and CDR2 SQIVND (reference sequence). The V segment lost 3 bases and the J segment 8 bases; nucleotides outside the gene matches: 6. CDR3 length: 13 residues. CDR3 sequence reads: CASSIRNRGEAFF. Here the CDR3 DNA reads TGTGCCAGTAGTATCCGGAACAGGGGCGAAGCTTTCTTT.

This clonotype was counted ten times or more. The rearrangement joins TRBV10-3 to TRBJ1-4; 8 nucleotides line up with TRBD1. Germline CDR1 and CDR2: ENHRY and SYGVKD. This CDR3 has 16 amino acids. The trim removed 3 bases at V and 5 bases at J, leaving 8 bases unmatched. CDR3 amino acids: CAISDMDRAGNEKLFF. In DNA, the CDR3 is TGTGCCATCAGTGACATGGACAGGGCTGGAAATGAAAAACTGTTTTTT.

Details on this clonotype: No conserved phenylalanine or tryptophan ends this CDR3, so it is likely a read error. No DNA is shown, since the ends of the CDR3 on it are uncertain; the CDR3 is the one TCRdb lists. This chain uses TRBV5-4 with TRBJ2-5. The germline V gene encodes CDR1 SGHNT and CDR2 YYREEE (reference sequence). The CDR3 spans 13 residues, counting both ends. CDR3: CARSPVQGETQYV.

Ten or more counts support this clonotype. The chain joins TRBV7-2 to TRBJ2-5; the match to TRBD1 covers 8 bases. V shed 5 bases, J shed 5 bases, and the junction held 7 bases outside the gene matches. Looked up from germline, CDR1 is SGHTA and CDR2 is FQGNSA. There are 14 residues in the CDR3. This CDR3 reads CASSLKTGVETQYF. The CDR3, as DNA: TGTGCCAGCAGCCTAAAGACAGGGGTGGAGACCCAGTACTTC.

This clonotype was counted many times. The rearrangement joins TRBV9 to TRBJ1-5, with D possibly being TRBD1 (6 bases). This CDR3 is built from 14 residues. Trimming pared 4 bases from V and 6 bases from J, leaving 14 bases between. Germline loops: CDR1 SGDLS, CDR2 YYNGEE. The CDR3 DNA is TGTGCCAGCAGCTCCGGACAGTGGAGTCAGCCCCAGCATTTT. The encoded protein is CASSSGQWSQPQHF.